This T cell receptor beta chain was captured in a study of T cell responses to AZD1222 COVID-19 vaccine. Study-wide context: Pooled together were second doses at about 4 or about 12 weeks. Study-wide results and caveats: Baseline seropositivity occurred in only 5 or 6 AZD1222 recipients. White British ancestry dominated among donors, who included more females, and clonal diversity was possibly underestimated.

The V gene's germline CDR1 is SGHDN and CDR2 FVKESK. Between the trimmed V and J ends, which lost 0 bases and 4 bases, there was a span of 9 bases. The CDR3 has 14 residues. The protocol was immunoSEQ multiplex PCR, while the TCRdb copy is restricted to in-frame clones and leaves out a portion. The data contain about 260,000 clones, over 90% of them singletons. To note about this clone: Its antigen is not known.

This chain connects TRBV14 to TRBJ1-2; D is undetermined. The clonotype originates from an adult in good health. The starting material was peripheral blood, obtained on day 0 of AZD1222 vaccination. CDR3 region: CASSQESQTYGYTF. The CDR3 nucleotides read TGTGCCAGCAGCCAAGAATCCCAGACCTATGGCTACACCTTC.